The rows below give T cell receptor beta chains drawn from one sample of a study of response to subunit inactivated influenza vaccine. MiXCR was run by TCRdb on the RT-PCR reads, yielding one entry per CDR3 protein. This sample has fewer than 700,000 distinct CDR3 sequences, with 10% to 15% found just once. Here the sequenced sample was PBMCs from blood, taken about 40 days after vaccination. The origin of the receptors is a man aged 45-65 years who received an inactivated influenza vaccine. Both conserved end residues are part of each CDR3. Size values are once, few and many counts, or a class for expanded clones, and some rows have none.

>few|TRBJ2-1|TRBV9
CASSVDPYNEQFF
>many|TRBJ2-2|TRBV6-5
CASSYRDSNTGELFF
>few|TRBJ2-3|TRBV5-5
CASSLSGDRTDTQYF
>few|TRBJ1-6|TRBV11-2
CASSLRDRNSPLHF
>NA|TRBJ1-6|TRBV12-3/TRBV12-4
CASTRQDLGNSPLHF
>NA|TRBJ1-2|TRBV6-1
CASSQGDYGYTF
>NA|TRBJ2-1|TRBV4-1
CASSHPSGGTTLQFF
>NA|TRBJ2-3|TRBV7-9
CASTRPEASTDTQYF
>NA|TRBJ2-2|TRBV20-1
CSARRGEGTGELFF
>many|TRBJ2-3|TRBV6-1
CASSPTDRSDTQYF
>few|TRBJ1-2|TRBV20-1
CSARDPQGTWGYTF
>NA|TRBJ2-6|TRBV7-6
CASSPLRVTVPGANVLTF
>NA|TRBJ1-5|TRBV29-1
CSVGGTANQPQHF
>NA|TRBJ2-7|TRBV15
CATSKNRGLGEQYF
>NA|TRBJ1-4|TRBV12-3/TRBV12-4
CASRDRTGSATNEKLFF
>NA|TRBJ2-3|TRBV5-1
CASSVLEGPTDTQYF
>few|TRBJ2-3|TRBV4-1
CASSQAGTTDTQYF
>NA|TRBJ2-3|TRBV7-2
CASSSLGLAADTQYF
>NA|TRBJ2-5|TRBV5-1
CASRSGGQETQYF
>NA|TRBJ1-2|TRBV3-1
CASSPRGANYGYTF
>NA|TRBJ1-5|TRBV12-3/TRBV12-4
CASSFGDPNQPQHF
>few|TRBJ2-7|TRBV12-3/TRBV12-4
CASSRFYYEQYF
>NA|TRBJ1-4|TRBV9
CASSAGARGRNEKLFF
>NA|TRBJ1-2|TRBV27
CASSLDRAGSGYTF
>NA|TRBJ2-5|TRBV28
CASYRGPQETQYF
>many|TRBJ1-2|TRBV5-1
CASSWTDKGYTF
>NA|TRBJ2-1|TRBV5-6
CATHNDLVSGNEQFF
>NA|TRBJ2-1|TRBV28
CATSPLESPYNEQFF
>few|TRBJ1-5|TRBV30
CAWSVQGGGNQPQHF
>NA|TRBJ2-1|TRBV6-2/TRBV6-3
CASSDLEEQFF
>few|TRBJ2-7|TRBV28
CASSLVSRAHEQYF
>few|TRBJ1-6|TRBV5-6
CASSLTGTGTGVKPLHF
>NA|TRBJ2-3|TRBV12-3/TRBV12-4
CASSFWEGQDTQYF
>few|TRBJ1-2|TRBV7-2
CASSVEAPHTEGYTF
>few|TRBJ2-7|TRBV10-3
CATVRDRDYEQYF
>NA|TRBJ1-1|TRBV7-7
CASSLEVIVLTEAFF
>few|TRBJ2-7|TRBV7-2
CASSLQLGFYEQYF
>NA|TRBJ1-2|TRBV20-1
CSAPRGNYGYTF